Below, 8 T cell receptor beta chains from the same sample are listed, as sequenced in a study of blood T cell repertoires in COVID-19. Using immunoSEQ multiplex PCR, the repertoire was profiled, and TCRdb retains in-frame clones only, with some absent. The top ten clones hold approximately 5% of a sample with around 220,000 clones, roughly 76% of them seen once. Sequencing was carried out using peripheral blood. Source of these receptors: a human donor in a cohort sampled during active COVID-19.

V usage is TRBV4-2 and J usage is TRBJ2-5; 8 positions match TRBD2. The CDR3 extends over 19 amino acids. With V trimmed by 2 bases and J by 2 bases, 16 bases remained unmatched. Germline CDR1 is LGHNA and CDR2 is YNFKEQ. The CDR3, as DNA: TGTGCCAGCAGCCAAACGGTTCGAGCGGGAGCTGGGGGTCAAGAGACCCAGTACTTC. It translates to CASSQTVRAGAGGQETQYF.

The V call is TRBV5-6, the J call TRBJ2-5; 11 bases map to TRBD1. This CDR3 contains 15 residues. After removal of 4 bases from V and 5 bases from J, the junction contained 7 bases not matched to a gene. The V gene's germline CDR1 is SGHDT and CDR2 YYEEEE. This chain's CDR3 is CASSRGQGAGETQYF. The CDR3 DNA reads as TGTGCCAGCAGCCGCGGACAGGGGGCGGGGGAGACCCAGTACTTC.

The rearrangement links TRBV4-1 to TRBJ2-7; 9 bases align to TRBD2. The germline CDR1 and CDR2 sequences are MGHRA and YSYEKL. The V segment lost 4 bases and the J segment 2 bases; nucleotides outside the gene matches: 6. The CDR3 length is 15 residues. The CDR3 DNA sequence: TGCGCCAGCAGCCCCCGACTAGCGGATACCTACGAGCAGTACTTC. Translated, it gives CASSPRLADTYEQYF.

V is TRBV16 and J is TRBJ1-4; D is ambiguous. Germline-derived CDR1 and CDR2 are KGHSY and FQNENV. V was shortened by 0 bases and J by 7 bases, with 6 bases between the two germline ends. The length of the CDR3 is 13 residues. CDR3 DNA: TGTGCCAGCAGCCAATCGTATGTTGAAAAACTGTTTTTT. Encoded protein: CASSQSYVEKLFF. Using reference TRBV16 and TRBJ1-4 for the parts outside the CDR3, the full variable domain is GEEVAQTPKHLVRGEGQKAKLYCAPIKGHSYVFWYQQVLKNEFKFLISFQNENVFDETGMPKERFSAKCLPNSPCSLEIQATKLEDSAVYFCASSQSYVEKLFFGSGTQLSVL.

The chain couples TRBV4-2 to TRBJ1-5; D gene ambiguous. Germline CDR1 LGHNA, CDR2 YNFKEQ. The length of the CDR3 is 15 residues. V shed 0 bases and J shed 4 bases, with 10 bases lying between them. The CDR3 is CASSQDLAINQPQHF. The CDR3 bases are TGTGCCAGCAGCCAAGATTTAGCGATTAATCAGCCCCAGCATTTT.

The V gene is TRBV2, the J gene TRBJ1-6, with 8 bases fitting TRBD1. The CDR3 is 15 amino acids. Germline V gene lookup returns CDR1 SNHLY and CDR2 FYNNEI. J gave up 7 bases and V 3 bases, and 5 bases lay outside the gene matches. The CDR3 here is CASSENRGSNSPLHF. DNA for the CDR3: TGTGCCAGCAGTGAGAACAGGGGGTCGAATTCACCCCTCCACTTT.

The V call is TRBV6-1, the J call TRBJ1-1; the match to TRBD1 covers 9 bases. CDR3 length: 15 amino acids. V lost 6 bases and J lost 6; bases outside the gene matches: 11. Germline values: CDR1 MNHNS, CDR2 SASEGT. The DNA for the CDR3 is TGTGCCAGCAGGCTCCGGGACAGGGAGGCGGCTGAAGCTTTCTTT. Amino acid sequence: CASRLRDREAAEAFF.

The rearrangement uses TRBV24-1 and TRBJ2-3; 10 positions match TRBD1. The CDR3 runs to 16 residues. The junction had 7 bases not matched to a gene; V was cut back by 4 bases and J by 4 bases. Germline V CDR1 and CDR2: KGHDR, SFDVKD. The CDR3 DNA follows: TGTGCCACCAGTGACCCCGGGACAGGGGTCGCAGATACGCAGTATTTT. The encoded protein is CATSDPGTGVADTQYF.